These 14 T cell receptor beta chains were all obtained from the same sample, sequenced in a study of cytomegalovirus exposure and HLA in healthy donors. The method was immunoSEQ multiplex PCR; TCRdb's version includes in-frame clones alone and lacks a portion of them. The table shows roughly 56,000 clones, with 91% occurring only once. Sequencing was performed on PBMCs. The receptors were gathered from a woman aged 30 to 39 in good health and CMV-seronegative.

A few counts support this clone. The V call is TRBV11-3, the J call TRBJ1-2; D gene ambiguous. Germline lookup yields CDR1 SGHNT and CDR2 YENEEA. The CDR3 spans 10 residues. Trimming shortened V by 3 bases and J by 7 bases, and 3 bases separated the two germline ends. The DNA of the CDR3 is TGTGCCAGCAGCTTCCGTGGCTACACCTTC. Its protein product is CASSFRGYTF.

This CDR3 is CAISDQASRNTIYF. The DNA of the CDR3 is TGTGCCATCAGTGACCAAGCCTCGAGAAACACCATATATTTT. This chain uses TRBV10-3 with TRBJ1-3; D is unresolved. The CDR3 runs 14 residues. Trimming cost V 3 bases and J 5 bases, with 11 bases left between them. Germline-derived CDR1 and CDR2 are ENHRY and SYGVKD.

V usage is TRBV9 and J usage is TRBJ1-1; the D is unclear. CDR3 length equals 15 residues. CDR1 is SGDLS, CDR2 YYNGEE, per germline. Trimming stripped 0 bases from V and 5 bases from J, with 14 bases between. For the CDR3, the DNA is TGTGCCAGCAGCGTAGGGGCAACAGTTGGTACTGAAGCTTTCTTT. It codes for CASSVGATVGTEAFF. The whole variable domain, filled in from reference TRBV9 and TRBJ1-1, reads DSGVTQTPKHLITATGQRVTLRCSPRSGDLSVYWYQQSLDQGLQFLIQYYNGEERAKGNILERFSAQQFPDLHSELNLSSLELGDSALYFCASSVGATVGTEAFFGQGTRLTVV.

This clone appeared a few times. V usage is TRBV19 and J usage is TRBJ2-3, with 7 nucleotides matching TRBD1. The CDR3 runs to 15 residues. Trimming removed 6 bases from V and 2 bases from J; junction bases left unmatched: 8. Germline V lookup: CDR1 LNHDA, CDR2 SQIVND (reference sequence). The chain's CDR3 is CASSRTGDLTDTQYF. As DNA, the CDR3 is TGTGCCAGTAGCCGTACAGGGGACCTCACAGATACGCAGTATTTT.

The genes are TRBV27 and TRBJ1-2; a weak D match, TRBD1 (5 bases). Germline-derived CDR1 and CDR2 are MNHEY and SMNVEV (reference sequence). V was trimmed by 7 bases and J by 5 bases, leaving 11 bases between them. This CDR3 region has 12 residues. The CDR3 DNA sequence: TGTGCCAGCAACCGACAGCGTTATGGCTACACCTTC. Translating it yields CASNRQRYGYTF.

V usage is TRBV11-2 and J usage is TRBJ2-3; D is perhaps TRBD2 (6 bases). V gave up 7 bases and J gave up 4 bases, with 18 bases separating them. Germline lookup yields CDR1 SGHAT and CDR2 FQNNGV. The CDR3 runs 15 residues. CDR3 residues: CASTKGLSAADTQYF. The CDR3 DNA sequence: TGTGCCAGCACCAAGGGACTTTCTGCTGCAGATACGCAGTATTTT. The full variable domain, in which reference TRBV11-2 and TRBJ2-3 provide the parts outside the CDR3, is EAGVAQSPRYKIIEKRQSVAFWCNPISGHATLYWYQQILGQGPKLLIQFQNNGVVDDSQLPKDRFSAERLKGVDSTLKIQPAKLEDSAVYLCASTKGLSAADTQYFGPGTRLTVL.

This chain joins TRBV7-2 and TRBJ2-1; 8 bases agree with TRBD2. Per the germline V gene, CDR1 is SGHTA and CDR2 is FQGNSA. The CDR3 totals 14 residues. Unmatched junction bases numbered 2, after V lost 1 base and J lost 6 bases. CDR3 amino acids: CASSLGGTSNEQFF. Here the CDR3 DNA reads TGTGCCAGCAGCTTAGGGGGGACTAGCAATGAGCAGTTCTTC.

The chain joins TRBV5-3 to TRBJ1-4; D call uncertain. TRBV5-3 is filed as an ORF, its function uncertain. The V gene lost 0 bases and the J gene lost 4 bases, with 19 bases spanning the gap. The CDR3 is 18 amino acids. The CDR3 DNA follows: TGTGCCAGAAGCTTGGCCGAGGGCCGGGCCATCTTTAATGAAAAACTGTTTTTT. This gives the protein CARSLAEGRAIFNEKLFF.

The chain couples TRBV9 to TRBJ2-7, with TRBD1 matching over 7 bases. Germline CDR1 and CDR2: SGDLS and YYNGEE. This CDR3 has 15 residues. Unmatched junction bases numbered 7, after V lost 2 bases and J lost 2 bases. CDR3 nucleotide sequence: TGTGCCAGCAGCGTCGGGACAGATCTACCCTACGAGCAGTACTTC. Its translation: CASSVGTDLPYEQYF.

The chain carries TRBV30 and TRBJ1-1; D may be TRBD1 (5 bases). CDR1 is GTSNPN and CDR2 is SVGIG in the germline V gene (reference sequence). The CDR3 runs 16 residues. Trimming took 3 bases from V and 1 from J, leaving 18 bases between them. The CDR3 coding sequence is TGTGCCTGGAGGGGGGGAAGAGTCCAAGGGAACACTGAAGCTTTCTTT. Encoded protein: CAWRGGRVQGNTEAFF.

J is TRBJ1-2 and V is TRBV9; 12 bases align to TRBD1. CDR1 is SGDLS, CDR2 YYNGEE, per germline. J gave up 4 bases and V 3 bases, and 10 bases lay outside the gene matches. CDR3 length equals 17 residues. CDR3 nucleotide sequence: TGTGCCAGCAGCGCAACCGGGACAGGGGGCTGGAGCTATGGCTACACCTTC. Residues: CASSATGTGGWSYGYTF.

This chain uses TRBV18 with TRBJ1-1; D call uncertain. Deletions cut 3 bases from V and 0 bases from J, with 11 bases between. Germline V lookup: CDR1 KGHSH, CDR2 LQKENI. This CDR3 has 15 amino acids. The CDR3, as DNA: TGTGCCAGCTCACCCCCCTCAGGCCTGAACACTGAAGCTTTCTTT. It encodes CASSPPSGLNTEAFF.

The V call is TRBV5-6, the J call TRBJ1-1, with D tentatively TRBD1 (5 bases). CDR3 size: 14 residues. CDR1 and CDR2 (germline): SGHDT, YYEEEE. Trimming left V 5 bases short and J 0 bases short, with 11 bases between. The CDR3 DNA reads TGTGCCAGCAGACTTGGAGGGGTGAACACTGAAGCTTTCTTT. Its protein is CASRLGGVNTEAFF. Complete variable domain (other parts from reference TRBV5-6 and TRBJ1-1): DAGVTQSPTHLIKTRGQQVTLRCSPKSGHDTVSWYQQALGQGPQFIFQYYEEEERQRGNFPDRFSGHQFPNYSSELNVNALLLGDSALYLCASRLGGVNTEAFFGQGTRLTVV.

The V call is TRBV30, the J call TRBJ2-7, with TRBD2 matching 8 bases. In germline, CDR1 is GTSNPN, CDR2 SVGIG (reference sequence). The CDR3 runs 13 residues. J was trimmed by 3 bases and V by 2 bases; bases with no gene match: 3. The CDR3 reads CAWSSGRGYEQYF. CDR3 in DNA: TGTGCCTGGAGTAGCGGGAGAGGCTACGAGCAGTACTTC. Full variable domain (remainder filled in from reference TRBV30 and TRBJ2-7): SQTIHQWPATLVQPVGSPLSLECTVEGTSNPNLYWYRQAAGRGLQLLFYSVGIGQISSEVPQNLSASRPQDRQFILSSKKLLLSDSGFYLCAWSSGRGYEQYFGPGTRLTVT.